These 25 T cell receptor beta chains share one sample of origin, sequenced in a study of cytomegalovirus exposure and HLA in healthy donors. PCR primers comprised 60 Vbeta and 13 Jbeta primers. Here immunoSEQ multiplex PCR was the method, and the copy in TCRdb shows in-frame clones only, minus some. This table holds 200,000 to 250,000 clones, around 70% found once. Sequencing was performed on PBMCs. These TCRs come from a man aged 40-50 years in good health and CMV-seropositive.

The rearrangement uses TRBV10-3 and TRBJ2-7; D might be TRBD1 (7 bases). Germline CDR1 and CDR2: ENHRY and SYGVKD. Trimming cost V 4 bases and J 3 bases, with 16 bases left between them. This CDR3 has 15 amino acids. The CDR3 sequence is CAISGTGAGSYEQYF. The CDR3 region has the DNA TGTGCCATCAGTGGCACAGGGGCGGGAAGCTACGAGCAGTACTTC.

This clone was counted a few times. This chain uses TRBV4-1 with TRBJ1-2; 10 positions match TRBD1. This CDR3 has 18 amino acids. V lost 0 bases, J lost 3 bases, and 10 bases stayed unmatched. Germline CDR1 MGHRA, CDR2 YSYEKL. The CDR3 DNA reads TGCGCCAGCAGCCAAGATATCCCCCTGACAGGGGGCGACTATGGCTACACCTTC. It codes for CASSQDIPLTGGDYGYTF.

The chain links TRBV6-1 to TRBJ1-1; TRBD1 aligns across 9 bases. Germline V gives CDR1 MNHNS, CDR2 SASEGT. This CDR3 has 13 residues. J gave up 11 bases and V 6 bases, and 10 bases lay outside the gene matches. In DNA form, the CDR3 reads TGTGCCAGCAGACGCCGGACAGGGGAATCGGCTTTCTTT. As protein: CASRRRTGESAFF.

The chain uses TRBV4-1 and TRBJ1-4; 11 bases are a match to TRBD1. The J segment lost 3 bases and the V segment lost 2 bases, leaving 8 bases of the junction unmatched. Germline V lookup: CDR1 MGHRA, CDR2 YSYEKL. CDR3 length: 18 amino acids. This CDR3 is CASSQTSGQGASNEKLFF. DNA for the CDR3: TGCGCCAGCAGCCAAACCTCCGGACAGGGGGCTTCTAATGAAAAACTGTTTTTT.

This chain uses TRBV7-2 with TRBJ1-3; 7 bases fit TRBD1. The CDR3 is made up of 16 amino acids. J lost 3 bases, V lost 1 base, and 6 bases had no gene match. Germline CDR1 reads SGHTA; CDR2 reads FQGNSA. CDR3 in amino acids: CASSLDRAGGGNTIYF. The CDR3 nucleotides read TGTGCCAGCAGCTTAGATAGGGCAGGGGGTGGAAACACCATATATTTT.

The gene calls are TRBV6-1 and TRBJ2-1; 10 nucleotides match TRBD2. The germline gives CDR1 MNHNS, CDR2 SASEGT. This CDR3 comprises 17 residues. V dropped 1 base and J dropped 2; count of bases not matched to a gene: 5. The CDR3 DNA sequence: TGTGCCAGCAGTGAAGGTAGCGGGGGGCCAACCTACAATGAGCAGTTCTTC. Protein product: CASSEGSGGPTYNEQFF.

CDR3 nucleotides: TGTGCCAGCCGAGCAGGGGGCGTAGGCACTGAAGCTTTCTTT. Translating it yields CASRAGGVGTEAFF. This rearrangement joins TRBV6-5 to TRBJ1-1; 8 positions match TRBD1. Per the germline V gene, CDR1 is MNHEY and CDR2 is SVGAGI. This CDR3 is built from 14 residues. The V and J ends lost 8 bases and 4 bases, in that order; junction bases with no gene match: 9.

This clone was picked up a small number of times. The V gene is TRBV30, the J gene TRBJ1-1, with D hard to call. The CDR3 covers 14 residues. The V gene's germline CDR1 is GTSNPN and CDR2 SVGIG (reference sequence). Trimming left V 3 bases short and J 4 bases short, with 15 bases between. CDR3 amino acids: CAWRRHWSATEAFF. The CDR3 DNA is TGTGCCTGGAGGCGCCACTGGAGTGCCACTGAAGCTTTCTTT.

This clone was counted only a few times. This chain links TRBV4-1 with TRBJ1-1; 9 positions match TRBD1. V was pared by 4 bases and J by 3 bases, with 3 bases of the junction left unmatched. The CDR3 sequence is 14 residues long. Germline CDR1 is MGHRA and CDR2 is YSYEKL. CDR3 nucleotides: TGCGCCAGCAGCCGATGGGACAGGGACACTGAAGCTTTCTTT. Translated: CASSRWDRDTEAFF.

The chain is built from TRBV6-6 and TRBJ2-3; TRBD2 might be the D (5 bases). Trimming left V 2 bases short and J 1 base short, with 13 bases between. Germline CDR1 reads MNHNY; CDR2 reads SVGAGI (reference sequence). The CDR3 has 16 amino acids. For the CDR3, the DNA is TGTGCCAGCAGTTACCCGGGCGGAGGAGGCACAGATACGCAGTATTTT. Residues: CASSYPGGGGTDTQYF.

Note on this clone: The germline gene is not matched at one end of the junction; a read error may be the cause. The chain combines TRBV11-2 with TRBJ2-7; D might be TRBD2 (5 bases). There are 14 residues in the CDR3. CDR1 is SGHAT and CDR2 is FQNNGV in the germline V gene. The CDR3 DNA follows: TGTGCCAGCAGCTTGCCTCGGACTCCCTATGAGCAGTACTTC. It encodes CASSLPRTPYEQYF.

The chain couples TRBV2 to TRBJ1-4; D is uncertain. Per the germline V gene, CDR1 is SNHLY and CDR2 is FYNNEI. The CDR3 is 13 residues long. Trimming shortened V by 4 bases and J by 13 bases, and 16 bases separated the two germline ends. The CDR3 loop is CASSGPATAGLFF. The CDR3 nucleotides read TGTGCCAGCAGTGGTCCGGCGACGGCAGGACTGTTTTTT.

The gene calls are TRBV29-1 and TRBJ1-2; 8 bases line up with TRBD1. The CDR3 length is 13 residues. V was clipped by 5 bases and J by 5 bases; unmatched bases: 7. The germline CDR1 and CDR2 sequences are SQVTM and ANQGSEA. CDR3 sequence (DNA): TGCAGCGTTCGACAGGGGTGGGAGTATGGCTACACCTTC. This translates into CSVRQGWEYGYTF. The full variable domain, completed using reference TRBV29-1 and TRBJ1-2, is SAVISQKPSRDICQRGTSLTIQCQVDSQVTMMFWYRQQPGQSLTLIATANQGSEATYESGFVIDKFPISRPNLTFSTLTVSNMSPEDSSIYLCSVRQGWEYGYTFGSGTRLTVV.

As concerns this clone: One end of the junction is discordant with germline, which a read error may explain. The sample carries other DNA sequences with the same CDR3. The chain joins TRBV5-4 to TRBJ1-4; D uncertain. This CDR3 spans 14 amino acids. From germline, CDR1 is SGHNT and CDR2 YYREEE (reference sequence). The CDR3 nucleotides are TGTGCCAGCAGCAGAATGCGCTCTTCTGAAAAACTGTTCTTT. This sequence encodes CASSRMRSSEKLFF. The full variable domain, its missing parts supplied by reference TRBV5-4 and TRBJ1-4, is ETGVTQSPTHLIKTRGQQVTLRCSSQSGHNTVSWYQQALGQGPQFIFQYYREEENGRGNFPPRFSGLQFPNYSSELNVNALELDDSALYLCASSRMRSSEKLFFGSGTQLSVL.

V is TRBV10-3 and J is TRBJ2-5; possibly TRBD1 for D (6 bases). The CDR3 totals 13 residues. V lost 2 bases and J 5 bases, leaving 9 bases between the germline ends. Germline V lookup: CDR1 ENHRY, CDR2 SYGVKD. Here the CDR3 DNA reads TGTGCCATCAGTGAGGGCCAGGGGGAGACCCAGTACTTC. Its translation: CAISEGQGETQYF.

This chain uses TRBV6-1 with TRBJ1-2; D unclear. The ends were cut back, 6 bases at V and 7 bases at J, with 18 bases in the middle. CDR3 length: 14 residues. The germline V gene has CDR1 MNHNS and CDR2 SASEGT. CDR3 nucleotides: TGTGCCAGCAGACCCCCGAGACAAGTACTTGGCTACACCTTC. It specifies CASRPPRQVLGYTF.

Notes on this clone: At the DNA level, this CDR3 is encoded by other sequences in the same sample as well. This CDR3 is CASSSRTGTYEQYF. The CDR3 DNA follows: TGTGCCAGCAGCTCTCGGACAGGGACCTACGAGCAGTACTTC. The chain links TRBV13 to TRBJ2-7; TRBD1 aligns across 8 bases. V was pared by 4 bases and J by 2 bases, with 4 bases of the junction left unmatched. Germline loops: CDR1 PRHDT, CDR2 FYEKMQ (reference sequence). The CDR3 consists of 14 residues.

As for this clone: Other DNA sequences of this sample code for an identical CDR3. V gene TRBV4-1 combines with J gene TRBJ1-5, with a possible D match to TRBD1 (5 bases). The germline V gene has CDR1 MGHRA and CDR2 YSYEKL. V was shortened by 1 base and J by 0 bases, with 7 bases between the two germline ends. The CDR3 spans 15 residues. CDR3 sequence (DNA): TGCGCCAGCAGCCAAGCCCAGGGTAGCAATCAGCCCCAGCATTTT. Translated, it gives CASSQAQGSNQPQHF.

This clone turned up a few times. The chain couples TRBV6-6 to TRBJ1-1, with no clear D. Trimming shortened V by 0 bases and J by 1 base, and 3 bases separated the two germline ends. The germline CDR1 and CDR2 sequences are MNHNY and SVGAGI (reference sequence). This CDR3 is 13 amino acids long. CDR3 region: CASSYSQNTEAFF. The CDR3 nucleotides are TGTGCCAGCAGTTACTCCCAGAACACTGAAGCTTTCTTT.

This chain joins TRBV9 and TRBJ1-2; possible D gene TRBD1, 5 bases. Trimming pared 0 bases from V and 2 bases from J, leaving 11 bases between. Germline V gene sequence: CDR1 SGDLS, CDR2 YYNGEE. There are 15 residues in the CDR3. CDR3 amino acids: CASSVEDNRNYGYTF. The CDR3 DNA follows: TGTGCCAGCAGCGTAGAAGATAACAGGAACTATGGCTACACCTTC.

The sample holds one count of this clone. The rearrangement uses TRBV11-1 and TRBJ2-1; 12 bases are shared with TRBD2. V was clipped by 4 bases and J by 12 bases; unmatched bases: 10. The CDR3 consists of 15 residues. CDR1 and CDR2 from the germline V gene are SGHAT and FQDESV (reference sequence). The CDR3 is CASSSPGLAGFRQFF. The DNA for the CDR3 is TGTGCCAGCAGCTCTCCTGGACTAGCGGGGTTCAGGCAGTTCTTC.

CDR3 region: CASSIPRRGVYGYTF. The CDR3 DNA sequence: TGTGCCAGTAGTATTCCAAGACGGGGAGTCTATGGCTACACCTTC. The chain has TRBV19 and TRBJ1-2; D is uncertain. From germline, CDR1 is LNHDA and CDR2 SQIVND (reference sequence). The CDR3 is 15 residues long. With 3 bases removed from V and 4 bases from J, the gap between germline ends came to 15 bases.

The chain has TRBV4-3 and TRBJ2-1, with 10 bases identical to TRBD2. Germline CDR1 is LGHNA and CDR2 is YSLEER. J gave up 0 bases and V 5 bases, and 13 bases lay outside the gene matches. The CDR3 runs 19 residues. CDR3 coding DNA: TGCGCCAGCAGCTCCGGGACAGGAGAGCGGGGGGGCTCCTACAATGAGCAGTTCTTC. Translating it yields CASSSGTGERGGSYNEQFF.

V is TRBV27 and J is TRBJ2-7; TRBD1 aligns across 10 bases. Germline CDR1 is MNHEY and CDR2 is SMNVEV (reference sequence). There are 16 residues in the CDR3. V shed 4 bases, J shed 5 bases, and the junction held 11 bases outside the gene matches. The CDR3 sequence: CASSSSVGDRGNEQYF. The CDR3 DNA reads as TGTGCCAGCAGTTCCTCTGTCGGGGACAGGGGAAACGAGCAGTACTTC.

The genes are TRBV27 and TRBJ1-5; the match to TRBD1 covers 9 bases. The CDR3 covers 16 residues. Germline V gives CDR1 MNHEY, CDR2 SMNVEV (reference sequence). V was pared by 5 bases and J by 5 bases, with 10 bases of the junction left unmatched. The CDR3 reads CASSPVWGQGHQPQHF. The CDR3, as DNA: TGTGCCAGCAGTCCCGTGTGGGGACAGGGCCATCAGCCCCAGCATTTT.